One sample yielded the 9 T cell receptor beta chains listed below, sequenced in a study of OX40 agonist ivuxolimab in advanced cancers. Sequencing used immunoSEQ multiplex PCR; TCRdb keeps in-frame clones, though not all of them. The repertoire holds around 66,000 clones, with roughly 90% as singletons. The specimen comprised CD4+ or CD8+ T cells sorted from blood, sampled in a trial of the OX40 agonist ivuxolimab. Source of these receptors: an adult with an advanced solid tumor such as melanoma, head and neck, liver or kidney cancer.

The chain carries TRBV4-1 and TRBJ1-1, with D possibly TRBD1 on 6 matching bases. The CDR3 extends over 15 amino acids. V was shortened by 1 base and J by 1 base, with 10 bases between the two germline ends. Germline loops: CDR1 MGHRA, CDR2 YSYEKL. The CDR3 loop is CASSQVDRQNTEAFF. Here the CDR3 DNA reads TGCGCCAGCAGCCAAGTCGACAGGCAGAACACTGAAGCTTTCTTT.

This chain connects TRBV19 to TRBJ1-5; possible D gene TRBD1, 5 bases. The CDR3 loop spans 16 amino acids. Looked up from germline, CDR1 is LNHDA and CDR2 is SQIVND (reference sequence). V was shortened by 4 bases and J by 3 bases, with 16 bases between the two germline ends. The CDR3 coding sequence is TGTGCCAGTAGTACCCTCCGGGACGGCTTCAATCAGCCCCAGCATTTT. It encodes CASSTLRDGFNQPQHF. The variable domain in full, completed from reference TRBV19 and TRBJ1-5, reads DGGITQSPKYLFRKEGQNVTLSCEQNLNHDAMYWYRQDPGQGLRLIYYSQIVNDFQKGDIAEGYSVSREKKESFPLTVTSAQKNPTAFYLCASSTLRDGFNQPQHFGDGTRLSIL.

The V gene is TRBV6-5, the J gene TRBJ2-3; tentative D call: TRBD2 (6 bases). This CDR3 has 15 residues. Trimming removed 0 bases at V and 3 bases at J, with 10 bases between. The germline V gene encodes CDR1 MNHEY and CDR2 SVGAGI. CDR3 coding DNA: TGTGCCAGCAGTTACTCTTTGGAGGGGACAGATACGCAGTATTTT. Its translation: CASSYSLEGTDTQYF.

The chain has TRBV29-1 and TRBJ2-1; D call uncertain. There are 11 residues in the CDR3. Germline V gene lookup returns CDR1 SQVTM and CDR2 ANQGSEA. Trimming left V 5 bases short and J 0 bases short, with 2 bases between. CDR3 loop: CSVSSYNEQFF. The CDR3 nucleotides are TGCAGCGTTAGCTCCTACAATGAGCAGTTCTTC.

This chain connects TRBV7-2 to TRBJ2-3, with 8 positions matching TRBD2. This CDR3 spans 14 amino acids. V was pared by 0 bases and J by 6 bases, with 2 bases of the junction left unmatched. Per the germline V gene, CDR1 is SGHTA and CDR2 is FQGNSA. The DNA of the CDR3 is TGTGCCAGCAGCTTAGCGACTAGCGCTGATACGCAGTATTTT. It encodes CASSLATSADTQYF.

The chain carries TRBV5-6 and TRBJ2-3; 7 bases match TRBD2. The CDR3 totals 17 residues. Germline CDR1 SGHDT, CDR2 YYEEEE. V shed 3 bases, J shed 1 base, and the junction held 11 bases outside the gene matches. In DNA, the CDR3 is TGTGCCAGCAGCTCCACCGGATTAGCGGGCCGCACAGATACGCAGTATTTT. Protein: CASSSTGLAGRTDTQYF.

The V call is TRBV19, the J call TRBJ1-1; D is unclear. The CDR3 is made up of 14 amino acids. Germline V gene data show CDR1 as LNHDA and CDR2 as SQIVND (reference sequence). V lost 0 bases and J 5 bases, leaving 10 bases between the germline ends. CDR3 region: CASSIDGARTEAFF. For the CDR3, the DNA is TGTGCCAGTAGTATAGATGGCGCCAGGACTGAAGCTTTCTTT. Filled out from reference TRBV19 and TRBJ1-1, the complete variable domain reads DGGITQSPKYLFRKEGQNVTLSCEQNLNHDAMYWYRQDPGQGLRLIYYSQIVNDFQKGDIAEGYSVSREKKESFPLTVTSAQKNPTAFYLCASSIDGARTEAFFGQGTRLTVV.

The sample holds one count of this clone. The CDR3 sequence is CASSSPRTGAEKLFF. The CDR3 DNA is TGTGCCAGCAGCTCCCCCCGGACAGGGGCCGAAAAACTGTTTTTT. The rearrangement uses TRBV7-9 and TRBJ1-4, with 9 positions matching TRBD1. V gave up 4 bases and J gave up 8 bases; unmatched junction bases: 8. Germline V gene data show CDR1 as SEHNR and CDR2 as FQNEAQ (reference sequence). CDR3 length: 15 amino acids.

This chain uses TRBV7-9 with TRBJ2-1; maybe TRBD2 (5 bases). The CDR3 has 14 residues. Trimming shortened V by 4 bases and J by 5 bases, and 12 bases separated the two germline ends. CDR1 and CDR2 (germline): SEHNR, FQNEAQ (reference sequence). The CDR3 coding sequence is TGTGCCAGCAGCTCCGCCTGGCGGGACAATGAGCAGTTCTTC. Its protein is CASSSAWRDNEQFF. The entire variable domain, with the rest obtained from reference TRBV7-9 and TRBJ2-1, is as follows: DTGVSQNPRHKITKRGQNVTFRCDPISEHNRLYWYRQTLGQGPEFLTYFQNEAQLEKSRLLSDRFSAERPKGSFSTLEIQRTEQGDSAMYLCASSSAWRDNEQFFGPGTRLTVL.